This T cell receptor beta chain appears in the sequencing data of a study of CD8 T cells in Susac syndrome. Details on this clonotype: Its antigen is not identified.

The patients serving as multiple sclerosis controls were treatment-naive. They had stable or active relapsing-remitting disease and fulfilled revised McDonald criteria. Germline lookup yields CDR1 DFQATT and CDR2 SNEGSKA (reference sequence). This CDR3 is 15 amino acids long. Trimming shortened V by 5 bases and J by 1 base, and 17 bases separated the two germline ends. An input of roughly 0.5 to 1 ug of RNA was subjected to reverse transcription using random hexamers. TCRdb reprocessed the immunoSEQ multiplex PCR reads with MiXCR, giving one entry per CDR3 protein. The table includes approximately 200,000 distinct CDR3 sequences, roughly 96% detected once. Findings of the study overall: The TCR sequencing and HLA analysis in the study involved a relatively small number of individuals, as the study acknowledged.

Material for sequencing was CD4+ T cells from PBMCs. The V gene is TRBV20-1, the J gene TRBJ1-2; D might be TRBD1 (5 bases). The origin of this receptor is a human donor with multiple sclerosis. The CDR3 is CSASRPGGLNYGYTF. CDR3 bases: TGCAGTGCTTCTCGCCCGGGGGGACTTAACTATGGCTACACCTTC.